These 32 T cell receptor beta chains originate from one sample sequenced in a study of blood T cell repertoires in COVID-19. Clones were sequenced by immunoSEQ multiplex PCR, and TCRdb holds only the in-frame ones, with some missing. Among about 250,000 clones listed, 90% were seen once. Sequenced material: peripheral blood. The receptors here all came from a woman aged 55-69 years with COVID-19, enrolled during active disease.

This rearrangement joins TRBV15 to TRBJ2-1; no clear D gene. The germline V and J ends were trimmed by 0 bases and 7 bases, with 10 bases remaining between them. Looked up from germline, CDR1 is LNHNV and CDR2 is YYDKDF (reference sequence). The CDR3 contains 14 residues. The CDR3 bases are TGTGCCACCAGCAGAGATCTAGAAAGGAATGAGCAGTTCTTC. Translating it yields CATSRDLERNEQFF.

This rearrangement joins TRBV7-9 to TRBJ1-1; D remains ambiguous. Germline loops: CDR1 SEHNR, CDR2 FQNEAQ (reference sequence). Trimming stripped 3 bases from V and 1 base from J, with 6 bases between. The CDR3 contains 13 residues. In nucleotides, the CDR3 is TGTGCCAGCAGCTTTAACGGGAACACTGAAGCTTTCTTT. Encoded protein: CASSFNGNTEAFF.

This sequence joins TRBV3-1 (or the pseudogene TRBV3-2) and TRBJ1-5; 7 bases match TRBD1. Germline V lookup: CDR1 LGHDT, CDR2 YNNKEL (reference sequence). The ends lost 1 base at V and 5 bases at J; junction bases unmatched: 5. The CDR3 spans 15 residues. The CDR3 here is CASSQAAQGYQPQHF. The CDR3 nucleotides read TGTGCCAGCAGCCAAGCAGCACAGGGGTATCAGCCCCAGCATTTT.

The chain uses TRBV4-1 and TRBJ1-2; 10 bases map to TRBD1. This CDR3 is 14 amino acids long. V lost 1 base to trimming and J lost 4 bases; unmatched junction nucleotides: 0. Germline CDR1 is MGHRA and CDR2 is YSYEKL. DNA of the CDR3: TGCGCCAGCAGCCAAGGACAGGGGGCCTATGGCTACACCTTC. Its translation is CASSQGQGAYGYTF.

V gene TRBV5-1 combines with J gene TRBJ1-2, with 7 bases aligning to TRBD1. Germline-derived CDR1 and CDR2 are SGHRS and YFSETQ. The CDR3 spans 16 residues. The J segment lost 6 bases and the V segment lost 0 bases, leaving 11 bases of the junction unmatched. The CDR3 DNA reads TGCGCCAGCAGCTTGGCCTTGGACAGGCGAGGGGATGGCTACACCTTC. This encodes CASSLALDRRGDGYTF. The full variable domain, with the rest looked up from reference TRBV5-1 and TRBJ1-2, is KAGVTQTPRYLIKTRGQQVTLSCSPISGHRSVSWYQQTPGQGLQFLFEYFSETQRNKGNFPGRFSGRQFSNSRSEMNVSTLELGDSALYLCASSLALDRRGDGYTFGSGTRLTVV.

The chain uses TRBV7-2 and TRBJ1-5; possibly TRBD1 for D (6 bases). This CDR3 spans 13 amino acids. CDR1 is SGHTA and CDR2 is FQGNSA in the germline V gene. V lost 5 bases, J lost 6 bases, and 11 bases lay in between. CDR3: CASSTNRAQPQHF. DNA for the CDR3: TGTGCCAGCAGCACTAACAGGGCTCAGCCCCAGCATTTT.

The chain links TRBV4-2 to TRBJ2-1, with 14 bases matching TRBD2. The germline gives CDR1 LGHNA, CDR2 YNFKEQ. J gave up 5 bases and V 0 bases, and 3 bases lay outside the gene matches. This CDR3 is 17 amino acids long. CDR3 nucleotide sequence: TGTGCCAGCAGCCAAGATCGACTAGCGGGGGGGCACAATGAGCAGTTCTTC. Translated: CASSQDRLAGGHNEQFF.

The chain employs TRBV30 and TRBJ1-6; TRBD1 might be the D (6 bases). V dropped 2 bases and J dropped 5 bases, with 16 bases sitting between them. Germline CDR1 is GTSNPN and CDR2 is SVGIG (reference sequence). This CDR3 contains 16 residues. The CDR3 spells CAWSTTPGDDNSPLHF. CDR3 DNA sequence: TGTGCCTGGAGTACCACACCAGGGGATGATAATTCACCCCTCCACTTT.

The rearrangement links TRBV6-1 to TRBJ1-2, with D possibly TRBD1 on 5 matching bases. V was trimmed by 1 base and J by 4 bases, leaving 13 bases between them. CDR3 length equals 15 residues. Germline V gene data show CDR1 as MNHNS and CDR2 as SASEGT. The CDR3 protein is CASSEELRAFYGYTF. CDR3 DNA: TGTGCCAGCAGTGAAGAGCTCAGGGCGTTCTATGGCTACACCTTC.

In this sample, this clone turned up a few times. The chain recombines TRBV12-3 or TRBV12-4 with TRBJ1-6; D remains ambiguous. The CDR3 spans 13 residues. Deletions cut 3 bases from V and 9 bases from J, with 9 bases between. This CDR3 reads CASSFGDFSPLHF. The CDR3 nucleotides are TGTGCCAGCAGTTTCGGTGACTTTTCACCCCTCCACTTT.

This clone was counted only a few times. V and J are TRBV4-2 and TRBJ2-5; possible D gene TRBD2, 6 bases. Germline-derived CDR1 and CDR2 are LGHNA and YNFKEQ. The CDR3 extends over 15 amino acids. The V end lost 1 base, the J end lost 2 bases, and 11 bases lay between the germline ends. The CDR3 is CASSQVRGSQETQYF. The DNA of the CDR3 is TGTGCCAGCAGCCAAGTACGGGGGTCGCAAGAGACCCAGTACTTC.

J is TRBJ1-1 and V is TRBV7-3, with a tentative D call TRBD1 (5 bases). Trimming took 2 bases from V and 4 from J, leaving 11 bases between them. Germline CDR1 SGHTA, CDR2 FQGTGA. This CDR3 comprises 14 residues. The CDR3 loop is CASSLGPGGTEAFF. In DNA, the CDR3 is TGTGCCAGCAGCTTAGGACCCGGGGGCACTGAAGCTTTCTTT.

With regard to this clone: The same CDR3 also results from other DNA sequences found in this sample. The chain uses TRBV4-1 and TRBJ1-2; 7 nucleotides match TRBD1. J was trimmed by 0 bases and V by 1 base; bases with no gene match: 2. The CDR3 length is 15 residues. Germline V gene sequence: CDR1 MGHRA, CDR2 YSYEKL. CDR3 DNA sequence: TGCGCCAGCAGCCAAGGCCAGGGGGCTAACTATGGCTACACCTTC. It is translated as CASSQGQGANYGYTF.

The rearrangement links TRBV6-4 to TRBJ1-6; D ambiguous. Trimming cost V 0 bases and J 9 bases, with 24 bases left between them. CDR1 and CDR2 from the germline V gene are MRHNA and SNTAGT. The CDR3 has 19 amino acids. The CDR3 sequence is CASSDSLDKTRPEGSPLHF. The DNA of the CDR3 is TGTGCCAGCAGTGACTCCCTCGATAAGACTCGGCCCGAGGGTTCACCCCTCCACTTT.

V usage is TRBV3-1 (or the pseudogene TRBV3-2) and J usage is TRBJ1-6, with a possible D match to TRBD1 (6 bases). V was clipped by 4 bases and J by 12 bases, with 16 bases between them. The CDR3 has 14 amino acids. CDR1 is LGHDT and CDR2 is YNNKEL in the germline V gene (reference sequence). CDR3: CASSPDGGGIPLHF. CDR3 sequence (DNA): TGTGCCAGCAGCCCCGACGGCGGGGGCATACCCCTCCACTTT.

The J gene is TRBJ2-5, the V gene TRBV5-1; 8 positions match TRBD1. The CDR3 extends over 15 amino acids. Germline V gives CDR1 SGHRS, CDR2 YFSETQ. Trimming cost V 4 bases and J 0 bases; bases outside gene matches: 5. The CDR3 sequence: CASSIQTGDQETQYF. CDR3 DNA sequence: TGCGCCAGCAGCATCCAGACAGGGGACCAAGAGACCCAGTACTTC.

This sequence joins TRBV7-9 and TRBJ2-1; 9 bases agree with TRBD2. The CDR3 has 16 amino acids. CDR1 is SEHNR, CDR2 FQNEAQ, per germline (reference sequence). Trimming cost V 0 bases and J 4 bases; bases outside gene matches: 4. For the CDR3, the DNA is TGTGCCAGCAGCTTAGCGCCGAGCGGGGGGTACAATGAGCAGTTCTTC. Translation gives CASSLAPSGGYNEQFF. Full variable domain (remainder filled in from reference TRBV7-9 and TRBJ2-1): DTGVSQNPRHKITKRGQNVTFRCDPISEHNRLYWYRQTLGQGPEFLTYFQNEAQLEKSRLLSDRFSAERPKGSFSTLEIQRTEQGDSAMYLCASSLAPSGGYNEQFFGPGTRLTVL.

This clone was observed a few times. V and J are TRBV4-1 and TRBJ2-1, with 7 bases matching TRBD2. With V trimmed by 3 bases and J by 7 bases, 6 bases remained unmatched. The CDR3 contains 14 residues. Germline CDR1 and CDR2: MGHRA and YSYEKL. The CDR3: CASSHVGLQNEQFF. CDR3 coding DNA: TGCGCCAGCAGCCATGTGGGACTACAAAATGAGCAGTTCTTC.

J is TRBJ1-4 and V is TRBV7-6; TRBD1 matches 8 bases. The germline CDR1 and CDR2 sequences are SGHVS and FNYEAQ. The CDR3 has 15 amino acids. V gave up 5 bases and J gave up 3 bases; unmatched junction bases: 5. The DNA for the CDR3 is TGTGCCAGCAGCCGAACAGGGGGGCCTAATGAAAAACTGTTTTTT. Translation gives CASSRTGGPNEKLFF.

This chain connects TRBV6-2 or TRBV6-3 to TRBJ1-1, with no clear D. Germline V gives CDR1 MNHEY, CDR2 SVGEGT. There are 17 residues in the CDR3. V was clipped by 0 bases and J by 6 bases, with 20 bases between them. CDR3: CASSYSISPGLRAEAFF. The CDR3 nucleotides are TGTGCCAGCAGTTACTCGATTAGTCCAGGCCTGAGGGCTGAAGCTTTCTTT.

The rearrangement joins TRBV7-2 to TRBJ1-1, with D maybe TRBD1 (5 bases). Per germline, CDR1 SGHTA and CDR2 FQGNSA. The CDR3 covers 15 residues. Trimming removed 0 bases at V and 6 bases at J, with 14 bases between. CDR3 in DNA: TGTGCCAGCAGCTTAGCGCATCAGGGTAGGGCTGAAGCTTTCTTT. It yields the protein CASSLAHQGRAEAFF.

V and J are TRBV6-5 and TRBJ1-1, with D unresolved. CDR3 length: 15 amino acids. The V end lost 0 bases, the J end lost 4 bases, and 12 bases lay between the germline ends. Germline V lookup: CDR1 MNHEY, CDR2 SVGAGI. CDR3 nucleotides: TGTGCCAGCAGTTACTCTTCCACGAGCCCCACTGAAGCTTTCTTT. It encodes CASSYSSTSPTEAFF.

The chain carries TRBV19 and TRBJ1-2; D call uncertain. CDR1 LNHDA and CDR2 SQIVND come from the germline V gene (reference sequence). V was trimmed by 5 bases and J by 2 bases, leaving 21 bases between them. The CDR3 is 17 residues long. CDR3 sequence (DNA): TGTGCCAGTAGTCTTCGCCTGGGAGGGCCGGAGAACTATGGCTACACCTTC. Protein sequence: CASSLRLGGPENYGYTF.

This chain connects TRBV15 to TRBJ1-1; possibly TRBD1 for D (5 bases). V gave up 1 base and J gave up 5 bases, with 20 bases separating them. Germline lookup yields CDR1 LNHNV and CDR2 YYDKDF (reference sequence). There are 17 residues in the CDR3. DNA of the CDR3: TGTGCCACCAGCAGAGGCCCTCTAAGGGGTACCAAGACTGAAGCTTTCTTT. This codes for CATSRGPLRGTKTEAFF.

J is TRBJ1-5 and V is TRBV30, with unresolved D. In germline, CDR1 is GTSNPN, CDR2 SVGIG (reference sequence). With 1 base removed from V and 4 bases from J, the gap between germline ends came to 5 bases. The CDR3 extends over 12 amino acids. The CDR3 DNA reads TGTGCCTGGAGTGAGCGAAATCAGCCCCAGCATTTT. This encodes CAWSERNQPQHF.

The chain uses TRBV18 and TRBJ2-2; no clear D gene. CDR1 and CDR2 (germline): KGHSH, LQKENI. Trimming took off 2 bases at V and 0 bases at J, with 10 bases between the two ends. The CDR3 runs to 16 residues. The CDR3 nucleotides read TGTGCCAGCTCACCAAGACTGCTCACGAACACCGGGGAGCTGTTTTTT. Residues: CASSPRLLTNTGELFF.

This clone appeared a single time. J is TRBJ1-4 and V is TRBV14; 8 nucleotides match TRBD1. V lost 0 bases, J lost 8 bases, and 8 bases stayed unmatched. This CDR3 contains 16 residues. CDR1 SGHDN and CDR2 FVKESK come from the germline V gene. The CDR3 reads CASSQDFQGAQEKLFF. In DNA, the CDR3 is TGTGCCAGCAGCCAAGATTTCCAGGGGGCGCAGGAAAAACTGTTTTTT.

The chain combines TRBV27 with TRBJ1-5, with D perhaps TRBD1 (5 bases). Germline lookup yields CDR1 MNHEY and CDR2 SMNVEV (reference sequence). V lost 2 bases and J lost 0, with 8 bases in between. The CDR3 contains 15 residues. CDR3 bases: TGTGCCAGCAGTTTACTGACAGATAGCAATCAGCCCCAGCATTTT. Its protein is CASSLLTDSNQPQHF.

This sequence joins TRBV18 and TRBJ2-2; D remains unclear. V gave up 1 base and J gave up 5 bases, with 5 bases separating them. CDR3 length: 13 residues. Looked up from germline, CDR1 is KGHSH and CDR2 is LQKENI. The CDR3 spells CASSPRTTGELFF. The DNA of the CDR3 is TGTGCCAGCTCACCACGAACAACCGGGGAGCTGTTTTTT.

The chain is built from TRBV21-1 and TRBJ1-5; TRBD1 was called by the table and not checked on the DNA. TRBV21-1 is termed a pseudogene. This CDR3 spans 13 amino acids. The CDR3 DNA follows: TGTGCCAGCAGCAACACAGGGGTTCAGCCCCAGCATTTT. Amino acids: CASSNTGVQPQHF.

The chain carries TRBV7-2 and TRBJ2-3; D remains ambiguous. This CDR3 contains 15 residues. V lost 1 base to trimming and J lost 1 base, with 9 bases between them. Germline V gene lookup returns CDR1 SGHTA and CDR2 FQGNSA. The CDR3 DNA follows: TGTGCCAGCAGCTTAGTTGTCACGGGCACAGATACGCAGTATTTT. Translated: CASSLVVTGTDTQYF.

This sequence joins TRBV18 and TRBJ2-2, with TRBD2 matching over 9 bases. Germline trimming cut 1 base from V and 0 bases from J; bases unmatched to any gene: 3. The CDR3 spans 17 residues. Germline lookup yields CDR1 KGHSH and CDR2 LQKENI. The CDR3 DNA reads TGTGCCAGCTCACCACTCGGCGGGGGGGCGAACACCGGGGAGCTGTTTTTT. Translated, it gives CASSPLGGGANTGELFF.